The T cell receptor (beta chain) described here comes from a study of human T cells and chemical hapten exposure. Time point here: patch test 1, 2 weeks after DPC sensitization. Treatment here: therapeutic diphenylcyclopropenone sensitization with weekly scalp DPC. This clonotype was picked up a small number of times. MiXCR was run by TCRdb on the RACE reads, yielding one entry per CDR3 protein. The data contain about 100,000 distinct CDR3 sequences, over 9.5% of them singletons. The CDR3 contains 14 residues. Germline V CDR1 and CDR2: MNHEY, SVGEGT. Losses at the gene ends were 6 bases for V and 4 bases for J; bases not matched to a gene: 5.

V and J are TRBV6-2 or TRBV6-3 and TRBJ2-3; TRBD2 aligns across 9 bases. The clonotype was recovered from a man between 40 and 49 years old with alopecia areata. Some clones in this sample may be carry-over from other donors' samples. Sequenced material: whole blood, taken in connection with sensitization to the hapten diphenylcyclopropenone (DPC). The CDR3 spells CASRQGLASDTQYF. Written as DNA, the CDR3 is TGTGCCAGCAGACAGGGACTAGCATCAGATACGCAGTATTTT.